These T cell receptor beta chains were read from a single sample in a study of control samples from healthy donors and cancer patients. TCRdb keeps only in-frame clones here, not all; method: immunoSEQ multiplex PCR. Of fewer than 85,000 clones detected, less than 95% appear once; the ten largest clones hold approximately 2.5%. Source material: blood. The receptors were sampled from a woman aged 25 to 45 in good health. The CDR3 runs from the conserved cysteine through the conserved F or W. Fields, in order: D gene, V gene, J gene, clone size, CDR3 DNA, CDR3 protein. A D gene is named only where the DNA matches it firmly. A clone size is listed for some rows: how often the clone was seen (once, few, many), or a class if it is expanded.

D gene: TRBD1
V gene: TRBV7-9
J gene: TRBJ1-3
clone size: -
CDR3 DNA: TGTGCCAGCAGCCATCGGGACAGCGTAAACACCATATATTTT
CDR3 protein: CASSHRDSVNTIYF

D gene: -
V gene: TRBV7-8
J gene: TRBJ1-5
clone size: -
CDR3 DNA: TGTGCCAGCAGCTCGGTCCCAGCAGGGGTTTATGGCAATCAGCCCCAGCATTTT
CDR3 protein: CASSSVPAGVYGNQPQHF

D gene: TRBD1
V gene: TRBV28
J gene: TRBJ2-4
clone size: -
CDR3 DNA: TGTGCCAGCACCGGGACAGTAAGGAACATTCAGTACTTC
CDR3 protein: CASTGTVRNIQYF

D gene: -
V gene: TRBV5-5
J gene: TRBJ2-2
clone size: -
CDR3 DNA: TGTGCCAGCAGCTGGATCAAAGGGACTTCGAACACCGGGGAGCTGTTTTTT
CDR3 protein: CASSWIKGTSNTGELFF

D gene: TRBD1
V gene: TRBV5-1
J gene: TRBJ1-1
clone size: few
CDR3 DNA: TGCGCCAGCAGCTTGGGAACAGGGGGCCCGTACACTGAAGCTTTCTTT
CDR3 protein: CASSLGTGGPYTEAFF

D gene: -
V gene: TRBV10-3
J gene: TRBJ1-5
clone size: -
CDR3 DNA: TGTGCCATCGCTGCGGGAGGACAGCACGGTCAGCCCCAGCATTTT
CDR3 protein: CAIAAGGQHGQPQHF

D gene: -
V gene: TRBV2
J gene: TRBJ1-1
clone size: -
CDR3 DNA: TGTGCCAGCGGGCTGTTCGCTGAAGCTTTCTTT
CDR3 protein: CASGLFAEAFF

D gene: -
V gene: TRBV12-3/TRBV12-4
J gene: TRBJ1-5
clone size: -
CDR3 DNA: TGTGCCAGCAGTTTGTCCAGGGATCAGCCCCAGCATTTT
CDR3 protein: CASSLSRDQPQHF

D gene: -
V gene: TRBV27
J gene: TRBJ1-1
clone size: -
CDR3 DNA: TGTGCCAGCAGTTCACCTATGAACACTGAAGCTTTCTTT
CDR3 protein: CASSSPMNTEAFF

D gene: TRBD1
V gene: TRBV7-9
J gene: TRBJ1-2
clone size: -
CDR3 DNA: TGTGCCAGCAGCTTGTTAACAGGGGTTGCCTATGGCTACACCTTC
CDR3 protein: CASSLLTGVAYGYTF